One sample yielded the 4 T cell receptor beta chains listed below, sequenced in a study of beta chain features in type 1 diabetes. Whole-study results and caveats: People with Type 1 diabetes carried modestly yet significantly shorter TCRB CDR3s in all four CD4+ subsets.

Reverse transcription of all isolated RNA meant that expressed TCRB transcripts were sequenced. Assay used: immunoSEQ multiplex PCR; TCRdb lists only in-frame clones, some missing. The data show 600,000 to 750,000 clones, around 12% seen once. No antigen is known for these receptors. Source material: naive CD4+ T cells from blood. These receptors were collected from a man aged 25 to 45 with type 1 diabetes.

The CDR3: CASSRARDLSNTQYF. The CDR3 DNA reads as TGTGCCAGCAGCCGGGCCCGGGACCTATCTAATACGCAGTATTTT. The V call is TRBV7-2, the J call TRBJ2-3; D is possibly TRBD1 or TRBD2 (5 bases each). Germline CDR1 is SGHTA and CDR2 is FQGNSA. This CDR3 has 15 residues. Trimming took off 5 bases at V and 7 bases at J, with 19 bases between the two ends.

This rearrangement joins TRBV2 to TRBJ1-4, with D unresolved. This CDR3 has 12 amino acids. Germline assignment: CDR1 SNHLY and CDR2 FYNNEI. V was clipped by 4 bases and J by 8 bases, with 8 bases between them. CDR3 sequence reads: CASSVAGEKLFF. CDR3 nucleotides: TGTGCCAGCAGTGTGGCTGGGGAAAAACTGTTTTTT.

The chain employs TRBV9 and TRBJ1-6; D gene unclear. Deletions cut 7 bases from V and 7 bases from J, with 9 bases between. From germline, CDR1 is SGDLS and CDR2 YYNGEE. The CDR3 has 12 residues. CDR3 nucleotides: TGTGCCAGCGGGCAGAACAATTCACCCCTCCACTTT. This translates into CASGQNNSPLHF. The whole variable domain, filled in from reference TRBV9 and TRBJ1-6, reads DSGVTQTPKHLITATGQRVTLRCSPRSGDLSVYWYQQSLDQGLQFLIQYYNGEERAKGNILERFSAQQFPDLHSELNLSSLELGDSALYFCASGQNNSPLHFGNGTRLTVT.

The rearrangement links TRBV30 to TRBJ2-1; D may be TRBD2 (6 bases). Trimming removed 5 bases at V and 3 bases at J, with 11 bases between. The CDR3 sequence is 13 residues long. Germline assignment: CDR1 GTSNPN and CDR2 SVGIG (reference sequence). In DNA form, the CDR3 reads TGTGCCTGGGCCGGGACTGGCTACAATGAGCAGTTCTTC. Translated: CAWAGTGYNEQFF. The whole variable domain, filled in from reference TRBV30 and TRBJ2-1, reads SQTIHQWPATLVQPVGSPLSLECTVEGTSNPNLYWYRQAAGRGLQLLFYSVGIGQISSEVPQNLSASRPQDRQFILSSKKLLLSDSGFYLCAWAGTGYNEQFFGPGTRLTVL.